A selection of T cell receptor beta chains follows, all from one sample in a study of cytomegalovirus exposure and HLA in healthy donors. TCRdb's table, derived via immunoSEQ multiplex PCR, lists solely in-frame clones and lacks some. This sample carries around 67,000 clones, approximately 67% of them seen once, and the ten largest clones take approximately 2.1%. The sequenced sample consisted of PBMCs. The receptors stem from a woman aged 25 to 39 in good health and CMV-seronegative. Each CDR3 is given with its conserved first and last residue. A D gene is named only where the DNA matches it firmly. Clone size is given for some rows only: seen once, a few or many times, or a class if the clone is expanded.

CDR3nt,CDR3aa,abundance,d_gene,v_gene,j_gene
TGCGCCAGCAGCCACGTACCAGGCCGGGAGCTGTTTTTT,CASSHVPGRELFF,.,.,TRBV4-1,TRBJ2-2
TGCGCCAGCAGCCAAGGGTCAGGGGGCCTTGAAGCTTTCTTT,CASSQGSGGLEAFF,.,TRBD1,TRBV5-1,TRBJ1-1
TGTGCCAGCAGTGAAATAGGGGCAGCCTCAACTAATGAAAAACTGTTTTTT,CASSEIGAASTNEKLFF,few,.,TRBV2,TRBJ1-4
TGCGCCAGCAGCCAAGCGTTGGTCCAGGGCATTCGGTCTGGGGCCAACGTCCTGACTTTC,CASSQALVQGIRSGANVLTF,few,.,TRBV4-3,TRBJ2-6
TGTGCCAGTAGTATCGGGACAGGGGGCGCAGATACGCAGTATTTT,CASSIGTGGADTQYF,.,TRBD1,TRBV19,TRBJ2-3
TGTGCCAGCAGCGCCCGACTAGAGGACCAGTACTTC,CASSARLEDQYF,.,.,TRBV6-1,TRBJ2-5
TGTGCCAGCAGCCCATTAACGGGCGGCGGCGGGGAGTACACAGATACGCAGTATTTT,CASSPLTGGGGEYTDTQYF,.,.,TRBV7-9,TRBJ2-3
TGTGCCAGTAGTATTTTCGGACTAAGCACAGATACGCAGTATTTT,CASSIFGLSTDTQYF,.,.,TRBV19,TRBJ2-3
TGTGCCAGCAGCTTTGGACTACGGACCGGGGAGCTGTTTTTT,CASSFGLRTGELFF,.,.,TRBV5-4,TRBJ2-2
TGTGCCAGCAGCCCCCGACAGAATCGTTACTATGGCTACACCTTC,CASSPRQNRYYGYTF,.,.,TRBV7-2,TRBJ1-2
TGTGCCAGCAGGCGACATGGGGGGAGCACTGAAGCTTTCTTT,CASRRHGGSTEAFF,.,.,TRBV5-1,TRBJ1-1
TGTGCCAGCAGACCTGACAGGGCCGGAGGTGAGGCTTTCTTT,CASRPDRAGGEAFF,few,TRBD1,TRBV5-4,TRBJ1-1
TGTGCCACCAGCTCCCGACCTAGCTACGAGCAGTACTTC,CATSSRPSYEQYF,.,.,TRBV15,TRBJ2-7
TGCGCCAGCAGCCAAGAGCGCGGGGGGGCTAGCACAGATACGCAGTATTTT,CASSQERGGASTDTQYF,.,TRBD2,TRBV4-1,TRBJ2-3
TGTGCCAGCAGCCTACCTGGACAGGGCTTCTCCGAGCAGTACTTC,CASSLPGQGFSEQYF,.,TRBD1,TRBV28,TRBJ2-7
TGTGCCAGCAGTTATCTTCCGGGTACGGCCTACGAGCAGTACTTC,CASSYLPGTAYEQYF,.,.,TRBV6-5,TRBJ2-7
TGTGCCAGCAGCTTGGCGGGACAGGGCACTGAAGCTTTCTTT,CASSLAGQGTEAFF,.,TRBD1,TRBV5-4,TRBJ1-1
TGCGCCAGCAGCTCCGGTGGGACCCAGTACTTC,CASSSGGTQYF,.,.,TRBV5-1,TRBJ2-5
TGTGCCAGCAGTTTAACAGAGAACACTGAAGCTTTCTTT,CASSLTENTEAFF,.,.,TRBV28,TRBJ1-1
TGTGCCATCAGTGAGCCCCAGAGCACAGATACGCAGTATTTT,CAISEPQSTDTQYF,.,.,TRBV10-3,TRBJ2-3
TGTGCCAGCAGCTTATTGAGTAGCACAGATACGCAGTATTTT,CASSLLSSTDTQYF,few,.,TRBV11-3,TRBJ2-3
TGTGCCAGCAGTTGGGGGACTAGCGCCTACGAGCAGTACTTC,CASSWGTSAYEQYF,few,TRBD2,TRBV28,TRBJ2-7
TGTGCCAGTAGTGGGCGTATAGATGGTAACACTGAAGCTTTCTTT,CASSGRIDGNTEAFF,.,.,TRBV19,TRBJ1-1
TGTGCCAGCAGTGGAGGGACTATCTCCGGGACCCAGTACTTC,CASSGGTISGTQYF,.,TRBD2,TRBV6-5,TRBJ2-5
TGTGCCAGCAGCTTAGGGACACACGCGACCAAAGGTGAAGCTTTCTTT,CASSLGTHATKGEAFF,once,.,TRBV7-3,TRBJ1-1
TGCGCCAGCAGCCAAGTCAGGGGGGACGATCAGCCCCAGCATTTT,CASSQVRGDDQPQHF,few,TRBD1,TRBV4-1,TRBJ1-5
TGTGCCAGCAGGACAGGAGGTAGCGCCGGGGAGCTGTTTTTT,CASRTGGSAGELFF,.,.,TRBV28,TRBJ2-2
TGTGCCACCAGCAGAGAGGGACAGGGGAAAGAGACCCAGTACTTC,CATSREGQGKETQYF,.,TRBD1,TRBV15,TRBJ2-5
TGTGCCAGCAGCTTAGACCAGAAACGTGAAGCTTTCTTT,CASSLDQKREAFF,.,.,TRBV13,TRBJ1-1
TGTGCCAGCAGCTTACAGTTAGCGGGTCAGCCCCAGCATTTT,CASSLQLAGQPQHF,.,.,TRBV5-8,TRBJ1-5
TGTGCCAGCAGGTATCGGGACACTGAAGCTTTCTTT,CASRYRDTEAFF,.,.,TRBV6-6,TRBJ1-1
TGTGCCAGCAGCGTATTTGGATTAGGTGGTGGCGAGGGCACAGATACGCAGTATTTT,CASSVFGLGGGEGTDTQYF,few,.,TRBV9,TRBJ2-3
TGTGCCAGCAGCGTAGACACAGGCTACGAGCAGTACTTC,CASSVDTGYEQYF,.,.,TRBV9,TRBJ2-7
TGTGCCAGCAGCCTCGGACTTTACAATGAGCAGTTCTTC,CASSLGLYNEQFF,.,.,TRBV9,TRBJ2-1
TGTGCCAGCAGCTTACATCGGCAGGACAATCTCCGGGGGAGACAGCCCCAGCATTTT,CASSLHRQDNLRGRQPQHF,.,.,TRBV11-2,TRBJ1-5
TGTGCCAGCACAGGGGAAGTAGGCGAGCAGTACTTC,CASTGEVGEQYF,.,.,TRBV7-9,TRBJ2-7
TGTGCCAGCAGCTTAGTAGGCAGGGGGCTTATTGGAACAGATACGCAGTATTTT,CASSLVGRGLIGTDTQYF,.,TRBD1,TRBV11-1,TRBJ2-3
TGTGCCAGCAGCTCCCGGACTAGCGGGGGGCCCTACAATGAGCAGTTCTTC,CASSSRTSGGPYNEQFF,.,TRBD2,TRBV5-4,TRBJ2-1
TGTGCCATCACTCCGACAGGGGAGGACGGCTACACCTTC,CAITPTGEDGYTF,once,TRBD1,TRBV10-3,TRBJ1-2
TGTGCCAGCAGCTTGGCCGGGGGGAGGACCGGGGAGCTGTTTTTT,CASSLAGGRTGELFF,few,TRBD2,TRBV4-2,TRBJ2-2
TGTGCCAGCAGGCCGACAGGGGGCGCAAACTATGGCTACACCTTC,CASRPTGGANYGYTF,.,TRBD1,TRBV6-6,TRBJ1-2
TGTGCCAGCAGCCTTGACCCGGACAGGTTACGCACTGAAGCTTTCTTT,CASSLDPDRLRTEAFF,few,TRBD1,TRBV7-2,TRBJ1-1
TGTGCCACCAGCAAAAGACGGGGGGGGGAGACCCAGTACTTC,CATSKRRGGETQYF,.,TRBD2,TRBV15,TRBJ2-5
TGTGCCAGCAGTTTTAACAGGGACTATGGCTACACCTTC,CASSFNRDYGYTF,.,.,TRBV28,TRBJ1-2
TGTGCCAGCAGCCTCGGGACAGGGGGGTCCTACGAGCAGTACTTC,CASSLGTGGSYEQYF,.,TRBD1,TRBV11-1,TRBJ2-7
TGCAGTGGGGGAGGGCAAGAGACCCAGTACTTC,CSGGGQETQYF,.,TRBD2,TRBV20-1,TRBJ2-5
TGCAGCGCCCGACAGGGGGGAGGAGGCACTGAAGCTTTCTTT,CSARQGGGGTEAFF,.,TRBD1,TRBV29-1,TRBJ1-1
TGTGCCAGCAGTCCCGGTACTTCTGACGAGCAGTACTTC,CASSPGTSDEQYF,.,.,TRBV2,TRBJ2-7